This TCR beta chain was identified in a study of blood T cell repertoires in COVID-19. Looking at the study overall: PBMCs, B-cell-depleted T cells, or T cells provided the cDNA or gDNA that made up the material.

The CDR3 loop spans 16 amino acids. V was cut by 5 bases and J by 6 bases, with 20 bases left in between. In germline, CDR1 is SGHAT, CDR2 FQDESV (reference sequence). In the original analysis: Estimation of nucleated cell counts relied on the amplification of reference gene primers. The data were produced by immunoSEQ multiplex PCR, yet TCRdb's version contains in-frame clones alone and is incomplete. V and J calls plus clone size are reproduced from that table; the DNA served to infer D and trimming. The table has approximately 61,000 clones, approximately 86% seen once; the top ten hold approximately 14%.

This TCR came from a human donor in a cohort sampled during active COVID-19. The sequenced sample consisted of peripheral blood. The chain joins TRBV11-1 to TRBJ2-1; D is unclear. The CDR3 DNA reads TGTGCCAGCAGCCGCAGTTCTACAGAAACGATCAATGAGCAGTTCTTC. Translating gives CASSRSSTETINEQFF. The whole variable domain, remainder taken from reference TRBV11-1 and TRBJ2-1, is EAEVAQSPRYKITEKSQAVAFWCDPISGHATLYWYRQILGQGPELLVQFQDESVVDDSQLPKDRFSAERLKGVDSTLKIQPAELGDSAMYLCASSRSSTETINEQFFGPGTRLTVL.